This T cell receptor beta chain was recovered during a study of shared clonotypes between healthy human individuals (dated by TCRdb to the early 2020s). Turning to the overall study: The cohort included three men and a couple of women between 18 and 49 years of age. For each donor, three plates each were used for CD4 naive and CD4 memory, two plates were used for CD8 naive, and one plate was used for CD8 memory. The study deeply sequenced blood TCR repertoires of five healthy adults to estimate repertoire size and the extent of clonotype sharing between individuals. Libraries were prepared and TCR repertoires were sequenced by different laboratories using diverse techniques, in order to increase sequencing depth and limit assay-specific biases. Leukapheresis yielded between about 0.9 and 9 billion PBMCs per donor.

CDR1 is given as MDHEN and CDR2 as SYDVKM, both from the germline V gene. From the cysteine up to the phenylalanine, the CDR3 has a length of 12 residues. Of all the DNA, just the CDR3 is kept, 36 bases in frame from base 1. V is pared back by 5 bases and J by 4 bases, with 9 bases lying between the germline termini. Using the deep immunoSEQ assay, multiplex PCR amplified TCR CDR3 regions from genomic DNA. Genomic DNA extracted from each cell subset was distributed evenly over all wells of several immunoSEQ 96-well plates, and each plate served as one replicate. For sorted subsets, approximately 190 ng genomic DNA, equal to 30,000 or so T cell genomes, was loaded into each replicate PCR. Purified libraries were measured with a Qubit 3.0 fluorometer, size-checked on a Bioanalyzer 2100, and measured again with the KAPA Library Quantification kit. Every immunoSEQ 96-well plate was sequenced on a dedicated single-read 150-cycle Illumina NextSeq 550 flow cell. The authors' analysis ran thus. Because only junctional sequences without quality scores were contained in the immunoSEQ output, filtering matching that applied to full-length reads could not be performed. To assign V/J genes and CDR3, sequences were annotated using PyIR, a Python wrapper for IgBLAST v1.9, with IMGT germline references. Any read was removed if the V/J assignment was weak (E-value above 1e-6), the CDR3 was missing, or the read contained stop codons, out-of-frame junctions, or ambiguous translated residues. V3J clonotypes were defined as sequences sharing an identical inferred V gene, J gene, and CDR3 amino acid sequence. Percentage overlap between repertoires was computed as shared unique clonotypes divided by the size of the smaller repertoire. Richness of each repertoire was evaluated using RTK rarefaction, the Chao1 estimator, and Recon v2.1 estimates of unobserved clonotypes. OLGA was used to compute generation probabilities for all TCRbeta clonotypes that the gDNA method yielded from a few donors. Drawn from immuneACCESS, this table holds only the in-frame rearrangements with V and J called that TCRdb kept. Clones are partly lost; checked studies trace under half to an unresolved V gene and leave the rest unexplained. V and J calls and clone size are given by that table; D and trimming were obtained from the DNA. For this sample the table gives fewer than 850,000 clones, of which 60% to 80% were detected only once. Jointly, the top ten make up 1.8% of the sample.

Donors were healthy HIV-negative adults with no recently reported acute infections or vaccinations. Only Caucasian adults living in Nashville, Tennessee, USA were represented among the donors. CD4+ T cells were enriched by magnetic negative selection, after which naive cells were positively selected on CD45RA and the negative fraction was taken as the memory subset. Blood was collected by leukapheresis, and PBMCs were isolated by Ficoll-Histopaque density gradient centrifugation and then cryopreserved in liquid nitrogen vapor phase. Purity and quantity of every magnetically sorted T cell population were checked by analytical flow cytometry. From each sorted fraction, genomic DNA was isolated and quantified by UV absorbance on a Nanodrop 2000c. What the research found in general, with its limitations: Clonotypes shared by all four sorted-subset donors showed higher generation probabilities than non-shared clonotypes. Only blood was sampled, and tissue TCR repertoires likely differ from those in blood. Sharing across a few donors was observed for about 4.8% of naive CD4, less than 4% of naive CD8, about 2.3% of memory CD4, and about 0.39% of memory CD8 clonotypes. Incomplete sequencing was indicated by rarefaction of sorted-subset datasets, despite the large sequencing depth. Estimated clonotype richness was generally larger for naive than for memory subsets. The genetic and exposure-history diversity represented was limited by the small number of donors. Pairwise subsampling indicated that sequencing depth was expected to affect the degree of clonotype sharing among donors.

Note on this clone: This receptor's antigen is unknown. Base quality data are lacking; no much larger clone is found one base away. Different DNA sequences within this sample yield the same CDR3.

Source material: memory CD4+ T cells sorted from blood. The cell subset or site label, as the study defines it: CD45RA-negative fraction. This TCR was recovered from a woman in her twenties or thirties in good health. The V gene is TRBV28 and the J gene is TRBJ2-7; TRBD1 is possibly the D segment (5 matching bases). Here is the DNA: TGTGCCAGCAGTCGCACAGGTTACGAGCAGTACTTC. Its translation is CASSRTGYEQYF. With all but the CDR3 taken from the reference TRBV28 and TRBJ2-7 genes, the full variable domain is: DVKVTQSSRYLVKRTGEKVFLECVQDMDHENMFWYRQDPGLGLRLIYFSYDVKMKEKGDIPEGYSVSREKKERFSLILESASTNQTSMYLCASSRTGYEQYFGPGTRLTVT.